The 2 T cell receptor beta chains listed next were all sequenced from one sample in a study of blood T cell repertoires in COVID-19. Assay used: immunoSEQ multiplex PCR; TCRdb lists only in-frame clones, some missing. The data contain more than 95,000 clones, just over 90% of them singletons. Sequencing input: peripheral blood. Receptors were obtained from a man aged 55 to 70 with acute or convalescent COVID-19.

The chain employs TRBV28 and TRBJ1-2; D uncertain. Germline loops: CDR1 MDHEN, CDR2 SYDVKM. The CDR3 contains 12 residues. The V gene lost 2 bases and the J gene lost 2 bases, with 3 bases spanning the gap. The CDR3: CASSLQNYGYTF. CDR3 nucleotides: TGTGCCAGCAGTTTACAGAACTATGGCTACACCTTC.

The chain joins TRBV7-9 to TRBJ2-3; 8 bases are a match to TRBD2. Germline V lookup: CDR1 SEHNR, CDR2 FQNEAQ (reference sequence). Trimming removed 2 bases from V and 6 bases from J; junction bases left unmatched: 10. The CDR3 sequence is 16 residues long. The CDR3 DNA sequence: TGTGCCAGCAGCTTATTGGGCAGCGGGGGAGGTGATACGCAGTATTTT. It translates to CASSLLGSGGGDTQYF.